Listed here is a single T cell receptor (beta chain). The germline V gene has CDR1 MDHEN and CDR2 SYDVKM. The CDR3 sequence is 16 residues long. Between the trimmed V and J ends, which lost 3 bases and 1 base, there was a span of 15 bases. Clones were sequenced by immunoSEQ multiplex PCR, and TCRdb holds only the in-frame ones, with some missing. There are about 140,000 clones in the sample; approximately 89% occur only once, and around 3% lies in the top ten. These data come from a study of T cell responses to AZD1222 COVID-19 vaccine. The specimen was peripheral blood, collected on day 0 of AZD1222 vaccination. V usage is TRBV28 and J usage is TRBJ2-5, with D possibly matching TRBD2 (5 bases). This receptor was obtained from an adult in good health. CDR3 protein: CASSLGVYRPQETQYF. CDR3 in DNA: TGTGCCAGCAGTTTGGGAGTCTATCGGCCCCAAGAGACCCAGTACTTC.